These T cell receptor beta chains were read from a single sample in a study of T cell responses to AZD1222 COVID-19 vaccine. Data came from immunoSEQ multiplex PCR; TCRdb stores just in-frame clones and leaves some out. Of roughly 150,000 clones in the sample, more than 75% were seen once. The sequencing here drew on peripheral blood, taken on day 0 of AZD1222 vaccination. These receptors came from an adult in good health. CDR3s leave out the opening cysteine and the closing phenylalanine or tryptophan.

j_call: TRBJ1-4
cdr3_length: 12
v_call: TRBV19
cdr3_aa: ASRRQGANEKLF

j_call: TRBJ2-1
cdr3_length: 10
v_call: TRBV10-3
cdr3_aa: AIRQGDNEQF

j_call: TRBJ1-3
cdr3_length: 10
v_call: TRBV30
cdr3_aa: AWQDPGNTIY

j_call: TRBJ2-1
cdr3_length: 11
v_call: TRBV3-1/TRBV3-2
cdr3_aa: ASSTDSYNEQF

j_call: TRBJ2-1
cdr3_length: 10
v_call: TRBV19
cdr3_aa: ASSVLSGEQF

j_call: TRBJ2-1
cdr3_length: 14
v_call: TRBV2
cdr3_aa: ASSDLGLAGEDEQF

j_call: TRBJ1-5
cdr3_length: 14
v_call: TRBV5-4
cdr3_aa: ASSLGGGGSNQPQH

j_call: TRBJ1-5
cdr3_length: 14
v_call: TRBV28
cdr3_aa: ASRSQDSPFQSPQH

j_call: TRBJ2-2
cdr3_length: 12
v_call: TRBV18
cdr3_aa: ASSPPGDTGELF

j_call: TRBJ2-1
cdr3_length: 13
v_call: TRBV5-6
cdr3_aa: ASMQRESGYNEQF

j_call: TRBJ1-1
cdr3_length: 15
v_call: TRBV28
cdr3_aa: ASSLRDTSTEMPEAF

j_call: TRBJ2-7
cdr3_length: 11
v_call: TRBV9
cdr3_aa: ASSGSTTYEQY

j_call: TRBJ2-1
cdr3_length: 14
v_call: TRBV27
cdr3_aa: ASSLYAAGNYNEQF

j_call: TRBJ1-6
cdr3_length: 10
v_call: TRBV2
cdr3_aa: ASSDSGLPLH

j_call: TRBJ2-3
cdr3_length: 11
v_call: TRBV2
cdr3_aa: ASSVRGSDTQY

j_call: TRBJ2-3
cdr3_length: 12
v_call: TRBV13
cdr3_aa: ASSKLTSLDTQY

j_call: TRBJ2-2
cdr3_length: 15
v_call: TRBV7-3
cdr3_aa: ASSLTPLAGHTGELF

j_call: TRBJ2-1
cdr3_length: 13
v_call: TRBV24-1
cdr3_aa: ATSEGQGYNNEQF

j_call: TRBJ1-6
cdr3_length: 15
v_call: TRBV18
cdr3_aa: ASSPRNLGQGDSPLH

j_call: TRBJ1-6
cdr3_length: 12
v_call: TRBV15
cdr3_aa: ATSRDRVASPLH

j_call: TRBJ1-2
cdr3_length: 12
v_call: TRBV28
cdr3_aa: ASSLTGKFYGYT

j_call: TRBJ2-1
cdr3_length: 12
v_call: TRBV15
cdr3_aa: ATSGREKYNEQF

j_call: TRBJ2-1
cdr3_length: 15
v_call: TRBV3-1/TRBV3-2
cdr3_aa: ASSQVTSGEMDNEQF

j_call: TRBJ2-7
cdr3_length: 12
v_call: TRBV5-1
cdr3_aa: ASSLSGTVYEQY

j_call: TRBJ2-7
cdr3_length: 14
v_call: TRBV5-6
cdr3_aa: ASSPLSLAVSYEQY

j_call: TRBJ1-1
cdr3_length: 12
v_call: TRBV2
cdr3_aa: ASSDPGGSTEAF

j_call: TRBJ2-7
cdr3_length: 11
v_call: TRBV20-1
cdr3_aa: SASDGILFEQY

j_call: TRBJ2-1
cdr3_length: 13
v_call: TRBV6-5
cdr3_aa: ASSYAGSSYNEQF

j_call: TRBJ2-7
cdr3_length: 16
v_call: TRBV5-5
cdr3_aa: ASSLGGQGTRRGYEQY

j_call: TRBJ1-2
cdr3_length: 12
v_call: TRBV19
cdr3_aa: ASRDGTEVRGYT

j_call: TRBJ2-7
cdr3_length: 11
v_call: TRBV29-1
cdr3_aa: SAHGGGVDEQY

j_call: TRBJ2-2
cdr3_length: 15
v_call: TRBV6-7
cdr3_aa: ASSVLLPPPNTGELF

j_call: TRBJ1-5
cdr3_length: 14
v_call: TRBV23-1
cdr3_aa: ASKTQTGTRNQPQH

j_call: TRBJ1-6
cdr3_length: 14
v_call: TRBV18
cdr3_aa: ASSPIRGVGNSPLH

j_call: TRBJ1-2
cdr3_length: 12
v_call: TRBV7-9
cdr3_aa: ASSLEGTLHGYT

j_call: TRBJ1-4
cdr3_length: 14
v_call: TRBV3-1/TRBV3-2
cdr3_aa: ASSQGDRGRGEKLF

j_call: TRBJ2-2
cdr3_length: 16
v_call: TRBV3-1/TRBV3-2
cdr3_aa: ASSGPGLAGGLTGELF

j_call: TRBJ1-2
cdr3_length: 15
v_call: TRBV28
cdr3_aa: ASSSPGTGLANYGYT

j_call: TRBJ1-1
cdr3_length: 13
v_call: TRBV5-4
cdr3_aa: ASSFQGARDTEAF

j_call: TRBJ2-5
cdr3_length: 14
v_call: TRBV6-2/TRBV6-3
cdr3_aa: ASSSPGLATSKTQY

j_call: TRBJ1-1
cdr3_length: 13
v_call: TRBV28
cdr3_aa: ASRRTRMFDTEAF

j_call: TRBJ1-1
cdr3_length: 12
v_call: TRBV18
cdr3_aa: ASSPGYMNTEAF

j_call: TRBJ1-1
cdr3_length: 10
v_call: TRBV28
cdr3_aa: ASSYQGAKAF

j_call: TRBJ2-1
cdr3_length: 14
v_call: TRBV27
cdr3_aa: ASSFKTRTPYNEQF